Shown below are 27 T cell receptor beta chains from a single sample sequenced in a study of lymphopenia after photon versus proton radiotherapy. Here immunoSEQ multiplex PCR was the method, and the copy in TCRdb shows in-frame clones only, minus some. Of some 20,000 clones listed, approximately 91% are singletons. The material sequenced was peripheral blood, taken from a patient treated with proton-based radiotherapy. Receptors originate from a man in his 70s with pancreatic cancer.

The chain carries TRBV30 and TRBJ2-7; TRBD2 agrees at 7 bases. J lost 6 bases, V lost 3 bases, and 8 bases had no gene match. Germline assignment: CDR1 GTSNPN and CDR2 SVGIG (reference sequence). The CDR3 spans 13 residues. In DNA, the CDR3 is TGTGCCTGGAGGGGGCAGCCGGGGGGCGAGCAGTACTTC. This codes for CAWRGQPGGEQYF.

The genes are TRBV4-1 and TRBJ2-3, with D hard to call. This CDR3 has 18 amino acids. Between the trimmed V and J ends, which lost 0 bases and 0 bases, there was a span of 16 bases. Germline lookup yields CDR1 MGHRA and CDR2 YSYEKL. CDR3 DNA sequence: TGCGCCAGCAGCCAAGACCGACGGAAACCCGCCAGCACAGATACGCAGTATTTT. Amino acids: CASSQDRRKPASTDTQYF.

The chain has TRBV4-1 and TRBJ2-7; 10 nucleotides align to TRBD2. The CDR3 loop spans 16 amino acids. Germline V gene lookup returns CDR1 MGHRA and CDR2 YSYEKL. Germline trimming cut 1 base from V and 4 bases from J; bases unmatched to any gene: 7. Here the CDR3 DNA reads TGCGCCAGCAGCCAAGCCCCTAGCGGGAGCGTATACGAGCAGTACTTC. Translating gives CASSQAPSGSVYEQYF.

The chain carries TRBV18 and TRBJ2-2; 8 bases agree with TRBD2. Germline-derived CDR1 and CDR2 are KGHSH and LQKENI. The CDR3 length is 19 residues. With V trimmed by 2 bases and J by 0 bases, 11 bases remained unmatched. Written as DNA, the CDR3 is TGTGCCAGCTCACCATCGGGCCTAGCGGGCGAAGCGAACACCGGGGAGCTGTTTTTT. Translation gives CASSPSGLAGEANTGELFF.

This clone has just one count. The V call is TRBV19, the J call TRBJ2-7, with 7 bases that match TRBD1. Germline assignment: CDR1 LNHDA and CDR2 SQIVND (reference sequence). The CDR3 length is 15 residues. V lost 10 bases, J lost 2 bases, and 14 bases stayed unmatched. The CDR3 protein is CATTPRAGGTYEQYF. The DNA for the CDR3 is TGTGCCACTACCCCGCGGGCAGGGGGAACCTACGAGCAGTACTTC.

The chain joins TRBV7-9 to TRBJ2-3; D unresolved. Trimming took off 6 bases at V and 6 bases at J, with 7 bases between the two ends. Looked up from germline, CDR1 is SEHNR and CDR2 is FQNEAQ (reference sequence). This CDR3 region has 11 residues. As DNA, the CDR3 is TGTGCCAGCAGGGGATCTGATACGCAGTATTTT. The encoded protein is CASRGSDTQYF.

The chain couples TRBV6-1 to TRBJ2-5; TRBD1 matches at 7 bases. Germline V gives CDR1 MNHNS, CDR2 SASEGT. The CDR3 length is 14 residues. Germline trimming cut 3 bases from V and 2 bases from J; bases unmatched to any gene: 3. CDR3: CASSEGTAQETQYF. The CDR3 coding sequence is TGTGCCAGCAGTGAGGGGACAGCTCAAGAGACCCAGTACTTC.

The rearrangement uses TRBV5-5 and TRBJ2-1; possible D gene TRBD2, 5 bases. There are 15 residues in the CDR3. Germline loops: CDR1 SGHKS, CDR2 YYEKEE (reference sequence). Trimming pared 2 bases from V and 1 base from J, leaving 10 bases between. As DNA, the CDR3 is TGTGCCAGCAGCTTACTAGTATCGTCCTACAATGAGCAGTTCTTC. Amino acid sequence: CASSLLVSSYNEQFF.

The chain joins TRBV2 to TRBJ1-5; D uncertain. Per the germline V gene, CDR1 is SNHLY and CDR2 is FYNNEI. Trimming removed 6 bases at V and 3 bases at J, with 6 bases between. The CDR3 covers 12 residues. The CDR3 DNA reads as TGTGCCAGCAGCGGTACCAATCAGCCCCAGCATTTT. It specifies CASSGTNQPQHF. The full variable domain, in which reference TRBV2 and TRBJ1-5 provide the parts outside the CDR3, is EPEVTQTPSHQVTQMGQEVILRCVPISNHLYFYWYRQILGQKVEFLVSFYNNEISEKSEIFDDQFSVERPDGSNFTLKIRSTKLEDSAMYFCASSGTNQPQHFGDGTRLSIL.

The sample holds one count of this clone. The chain is built from TRBV25-1 and TRBJ2-3; no clear D. The ends were cut back, 2 bases at V and 3 bases at J, with 6 bases in the middle. The germline V gene encodes CDR1 MGHDK and CDR2 SYGVNS. This CDR3 has 13 amino acids. This chain's CDR3 is CASSEPGTDTQYF. The CDR3 nucleotides are TGTGCCAGCAGTGAACCGGGTACAGATACGCAGTATTTT.

The sample holds one count of this clone. The chain is built from TRBV7-2 and TRBJ2-3, with D unresolved. This CDR3 spans 12 amino acids. V lost 5 bases and J lost 4, with 7 bases in between. In germline, CDR1 is SGHTA, CDR2 FQGNSA. This CDR3 reads CASSAAADTQYF. CDR3 DNA: TGTGCCAGCAGCGCGGCGGCAGATACGCAGTATTTT.

The J gene is TRBJ2-1, the V gene TRBV5-6; tentatively, D is TRBD1 (5 bases). Trimming cost V 4 bases and J 2 bases, with 10 bases left between them. Germline CDR1 and CDR2: SGHDT and YYEEEE. The CDR3 has 14 residues. CDR3 sequence reads: CASSRQIPYNEQFF. The DNA for the CDR3 is TGTGCCAGCAGCCGACAGATCCCCTACAATGAGCAGTTCTTC.

This sequence joins TRBV18 and TRBJ2-5; 9 bases line up with TRBD1. V lost 3 bases to trimming and J lost 3 bases; unmatched junction nucleotides: 2. Germline values: CDR1 KGHSH, CDR2 LQKENI. CDR3 length equals 14 residues. The CDR3 loop reads CASSPGQGKETQYF. The CDR3 nucleotides read TGTGCCAGCTCACCGGGACAGGGAAAAGAGACCCAGTACTTC.

The chain has TRBV9 and TRBJ1-1; 8 bases are shared with TRBD1. With 3 bases clipped from V and 4 bases from J, the junction kept 5 bases outside the gene matches. The germline CDR1 and CDR2 sequences are SGDLS and YYNGEE. The CDR3 covers 14 residues. CDR3 in amino acids: CASSARQGSTEAFF. The CDR3 DNA sequence: TGTGCCAGCAGCGCAAGACAGGGGAGCACTGAAGCTTTCTTT.

The rearrangement joins TRBV5-1 to TRBJ1-5; D uncertain. V was clipped by 0 bases and J by 5 bases, with 9 bases between them. Germline CDR1 SGHRS, CDR2 YFSETQ. The CDR3 runs 14 residues. The CDR3 protein is CASSLGGNDQPQHF. The CDR3 DNA sequence: TGCGCCAGCAGCTTGGGAGGCAATGATCAGCCCCAGCATTTT.

The rearrangement joins TRBV6-4 to TRBJ1-6; D uncertain. This CDR3 comprises 13 residues. Trimming pared 5 bases from V and 7 bases from J, leaving 9 bases between. Germline V CDR1 and CDR2: MRHNA, SNTAGT. In DNA, the CDR3 is TGTGCCAGCAGTTCCGGGGTAAATTCACCCCTCCACTTT. Translated: CASSSGVNSPLHF.

The genes are TRBV6-1 and TRBJ1-1; 7 bases fit TRBD1. The junction had 6 bases not matched to a gene; V was cut back by 7 bases and J by 1 base. The germline CDR1 and CDR2 sequences are MNHNS and SASEGT. The CDR3 loop spans 14 amino acids. This CDR3 is CASIRTGGNTEAFF. CDR3 DNA: TGTGCCAGCATCCGGACAGGTGGGAACACTGAAGCTTTCTTT.

CDR3: CASSFRGGYTF. The CDR3 DNA follows: TGTGCCAGTAGTTTCAGGGGAGGCTACACCTTC. The chain has TRBV19 and TRBJ1-2, with a tentative D call TRBD1 (6 bases). CDR3 length: 11 residues. The V end lost 5 bases, the J end lost 8 bases, and 9 bases lay between the germline ends. Looked up from germline, CDR1 is LNHDA and CDR2 is SQIVND (reference sequence).

The chain has TRBV6-1 and TRBJ2-1; D call uncertain. V shed 8 bases and J shed 2 bases, with 13 bases lying between them. Germline CDR1 MNHNS, CDR2 SASEGT. CDR3 length equals 14 residues. CDR3 amino acids: CASLHDSPYNEQFF. Here the CDR3 DNA reads TGTGCCAGCCTTCACGACTCCCCCTACAATGAGCAGTTCTTC.

This sequence joins TRBV30 and TRBJ1-1, with 7 nucleotides matching TRBD1. Germline assignment: CDR1 GTSNPN and CDR2 SVGIG (reference sequence). The CDR3 runs 16 residues. The J segment lost 0 bases and the V segment lost 3 bases, leaving 10 bases of the junction unmatched. CDR3 loop: CAWRKRYQGVNTEAFF. CDR3 in DNA: TGTGCCTGGAGAAAACGTTACCAGGGGGTGAACACTGAAGCTTTCTTT.

V usage is TRBV5-1 and J usage is TRBJ2-1; 7 bases line up with TRBD1. CDR1 is SGHRS and CDR2 is YFSETQ in the germline V gene. J lost 7 bases, V lost 4 bases, and 8 bases had no gene match. CDR3 size: 14 residues. DNA for the CDR3: TGCGCCAGCAGCACCGAACTGACAGGGAATGAGCAGTTCTTC. Translating it yields CASSTELTGNEQFF.

This sequence joins TRBV2 and TRBJ1-2, with unresolved D. Trimming took off 11 bases at V and 7 bases at J, with 20 bases between the two ends. The germline V gene encodes CDR1 SNHLY and CDR2 FYNNEI. The CDR3 sequence is 13 residues long. The CDR3 loop reads CADTVEEVLGYTF. The CDR3 DNA reads TGTGCCGACACAGTAGAAGAGGTGCTTGGCTACACCTTC.

The chain links TRBV7-6 to TRBJ2-2; no clear D. This CDR3 has 14 amino acids. V shed 0 bases and J shed 7 bases, with 9 bases lying between them. Germline CDR1 SGHVS, CDR2 FNYEAQ. CDR3 in DNA: TGTGCCAGCAGCTTAGCGAATAGAATCGGGGAGCTGTTTTTT. Its translation: CASSLANRIGELFF.

This chain links TRBV27 with TRBJ1-5, with D possibly matching TRBD1 (5 bases). The ends were cut back, 3 bases at V and 1 base at J, with 7 bases in the middle. CDR1 is MNHEY, CDR2 SMNVEV, per germline (reference sequence). This CDR3 comprises 14 residues. The CDR3 DNA reads as TGTGCCAGCAGTTTCAGGGTGAGCAATCAGCCCCAGCATTTT. It encodes CASSFRVSNQPQHF.

The chain couples TRBV19 to TRBJ2-7; TRBD1 agrees at 7 bases. CDR3 length equals 15 residues. V was clipped by 10 bases and J by 2 bases; unmatched bases: 14. CDR1 is LNHDA and CDR2 is SQIVND in the germline V gene (reference sequence). The CDR3 loop reads CATTLRAGGTYEQYF. The CDR3 coding sequence is TGTGCCACTACCCTGCGGGCAGGGGGAACCTACGAGCAGTACTTC.

This chain's CDR3 is CASSRERKKGDYEQYF. For the CDR3, the DNA is TGTGCCAGCAGCCGCGAGAGGAAGAAGGGGGACTACGAGCAGTACTTC. The chain employs TRBV21-1 and TRBJ2-7; TRBD1, the table's D call, was not compared with the DNA. TRBV21-1 is a known pseudogene. The CDR3 is made up of 16 amino acids.

The chain is built from TRBV7-8 and TRBJ2-3; D unresolved. Germline V gives CDR1 SGHVS, CDR2 FQNEAQ. This CDR3 region has 13 residues. With 3 bases removed from V and 2 bases from J, the gap between germline ends came to 6 bases. CDR3 DNA sequence: TGTGCCAGCAGCTTGTTGACCACAGATACGCAGTATTTT. The encoded protein is CASSLLTTDTQYF.